This T cell receptor beta chain is drawn from a study of blood T cell repertoires in COVID-19. Study details: COVID-19 samples from acute and convalescent phases originated in the United States, Italy and Spain. In each case, the material was cDNA or gDNA derived from T cells, B-cell-depleted T cells, or PBMCs.

Original handling: Quantification of nucleated cells was approximated via reference gene primer amplification. The repertoire was sequenced with immunoSEQ multiplex PCR; TCRdb's copy has only in-frame clones and lacks some. That table furnishes V, J and clone size, whereas the DNA furnished D and trimming. This table holds around 130,000 clones, about 89% found once. In this sample, this clone turned up once. The V end lost 4 bases, the J end lost 1 base, and 12 bases lay between the germline ends. From germline, CDR1 is SGHDT and CDR2 YYEEEE. This CDR3 has 15 residues. The sequence was obtained from a man aged 45-60 years with active or convalescent COVID-19. The chain joins TRBV5-6 to TRBJ1-5, with D unclear. Material: peripheral blood. In nucleotides, the CDR3 is TGTGCCAGCAGCCCGTACCGACTAAGCAATCAGCCCCAGCATTTT. Translation gives CASSPYRLSNQPQHF.